A single sample is the source of the 18 T cell receptor beta chains below, sequenced in a study of blood T cells in healthy people across ages. Then a second PCR, running about 6 to 11 cycles, was carried out with a sample-barcoded 5' primer and a J-beta primer mix. TCRdb called the 5' RACE reads again in MiXCR, with one record for every CDR3 protein. This sample yields 910,000 or so distinct CDR3 sequences, of which roughly 50% are seen a single time; over 20% belongs to the top ten. Input material: blood. The source is a woman aged 60-75 years in good health.

This chain joins TRBV6-5 and TRBJ2-5, with D unresolved. CDR1 and CDR2 (germline): MNHEY, SVGAGI. The CDR3 is 14 amino acids. Trimming left V 4 bases short and J 2 bases short, with 11 bases between. The CDR3, as DNA: TGTGCCAGCAGTTCCAGGATCCCACAAGAGACCCAGTACTTC. Translation gives CASSSRIPQETQYF.

V gene TRBV20-1 combines with J gene TRBJ1-5, with TRBD1 matching 11 bases. Germline CDR1 DFQATT, CDR2 SNEGSKA (reference sequence). After removal of 4 bases from V and 3 bases from J, the junction contained 5 bases not matched to a gene. This CDR3 region has 15 residues. CDR3 sequence (DNA): TGCAGTGCTACTAGGACAGGGGGCATCAATCAGCCCCAGCATTTT. Its protein product is CSATRTGGINQPQHF.

The J gene is TRBJ2-1, the V gene TRBV10-3; D may be TRBD1 (7 bases). The germline CDR1 and CDR2 sequences are ENHRY and SYGVKD. V was clipped by 4 bases and J by 5 bases, with 21 bases between them. The CDR3 consists of 17 residues. The chain's CDR3 is CAISANQGGGQNNEQFF. Here the CDR3 DNA reads TGTGCCATCAGTGCTAACCAGGGGGGCGGCCAGAACAATGAGCAGTTCTTC.

The chain couples TRBV12-3 or TRBV12-4 to TRBJ2-3; TRBD1 is a possible D gene (6 bases). This CDR3 contains 14 residues. V shed 5 bases and J shed 3 bases, with 12 bases lying between them. Here the CDR3 DNA reads TGTGCCAGCAGTATACAGGGTGGGACAGATACGCAGTATTTT. Amino acids: CASSIQGGTDTQYF.

Worth noting for this clonotype: At one boundary the junction diverges from the germline segment, which might be a read error. The chain uses TRBV28 and TRBJ2-7, with 7 bases aligning to TRBD2. Germline CDR1 MDHEN, CDR2 SYDVKM. CDR3 size: 15 residues. The CDR3: CTSSLTGGSTYEQYF. CDR3 DNA: TGTACCAGCAGTTTGACCGGGGGGTCCACCTACGAGCAGTACTTC.

This clonotype has a count of ten or more. The V and J genes are TRBV20-1 and TRBJ2-5; 12 bases line up with TRBD2. The CDR3 length is 14 residues. The junction had 7 bases not matched to a gene; V was cut back by 6 bases and J by 5 bases. Germline lookup yields CDR1 DFQATT and CDR2 SNEGSKA (reference sequence). The CDR3, as DNA: TGCAGTGCCCCGACTAGCGGGAGATCGGAGACCCAGTACTTC. Protein product: CSAPTSGRSETQYF.

The chain uses TRBV28 and TRBJ2-3; D possibly corresponds to TRBD1 (6 bases). Trimming removed 6 bases at V and 1 base at J, with 14 bases between. This CDR3 has 15 amino acids. Per the germline V gene, CDR1 is MDHEN and CDR2 is SYDVKM. The CDR3 protein is CASRPQGFGTDTQYF. CDR3 bases: TGTGCCAGCAGACCTCAGGGGTTTGGCACAGATACGCAGTATTTT.

This clonotype appeared a few times. The chain combines TRBV14 with TRBJ2-7, with D unresolved. V lost 1 base and J lost 6, with 13 bases in between. CDR3 length: 14 amino acids. Germline assignment: CDR1 SGHDN and CDR2 FVKESK. CDR3: CASSQGGQLGEQYF. For the CDR3, the DNA is TGTGCCAGCAGCCAAGGAGGTCAGTTGGGCGAGCAGTACTTC.

Regarding this clonotype: This may arise from a read error, as a much more abundant clone is one base away. This chain connects TRBV20-1 to TRBJ2-7, with 9 bases matching TRBD2. The end of the DNA aligns better with TRBJ2-5, so the J call may be wrong. Per the germline V gene, CDR1 is DFQATT and CDR2 is SNEGSKA (reference sequence). The CDR3 covers 14 residues. In DNA, the CDR3 is TGCAGTCCCCGGGGTGCGGGAGGGGGTAAGACCCAGTACTTC. This translates into CSPRGAGGGKTQYF.

This clonotype was counted only a few times. CDR3 region: CSARNSGTVQETQYF. As DNA, the CDR3 is TGCAGTGCTAGGAACTCCGGGACAGTCCAAGAGACCCAGTACTTC. The chain uses TRBV20-1 and TRBJ2-5; TRBD1 matches 7 bases. The J segment lost 1 base and the V segment lost 3 bases, leaving 8 bases of the junction unmatched. Germline V lookup: CDR1 DFQATT, CDR2 SNEGSKA (reference sequence). The CDR3 totals 15 residues.

This clonotype was recorded many times. V and J are TRBV4-2 and TRBJ2-5; D is unresolved. V gave up 5 bases and J gave up 2 bases, with 9 bases separating them. The V gene's germline CDR1 is LGHNA and CDR2 YNFKEQ. There are 13 residues in the CDR3. The CDR3 reads CASSTTNQETQYF. DNA of the CDR3: TGTGCCAGCAGCACGACGAATCAAGAGACCCAGTACTTC.

The chain is built from TRBV2 and TRBJ2-3, with 7 bases lining up with TRBD1. V shed 8 bases, J shed 4 bases, and the junction held 3 bases outside the gene matches. The CDR3 length is 12 residues. Germline V gene lookup returns CDR1 SNHLY and CDR2 FYNNEI. In DNA, the CDR3 is TGTGCCAGCGAAACAGGGGCAGATACGCAGTATTTT. This encodes CASETGADTQYF.

This clonotype turned up a few times. The chain combines TRBV4-2 with TRBJ2-5, with D unclear. This CDR3 spans 13 amino acids. Deletions cut 4 bases from V and 3 bases from J, with 9 bases between. The germline V gene has CDR1 LGHNA and CDR2 YNFKEQ. As DNA, the CDR3 is TGTGCCAGCAGCCGGGCCGAGGAAGAGACCCAGTACTTC. It specifies CASSRAEEETQYF.

The chain employs TRBV2 and TRBJ2-3; D possibly uses TRBD1 or TRBD2 (5 bases each). CDR1 and CDR2 from the germline V gene are SNHLY and FYNNEI. V shed 8 bases and J shed 0 bases, with 18 bases lying between them. The length of the CDR3 is 16 residues. CDR3 protein: CASGASDYPSTDTQYF. As DNA, the CDR3 is TGTGCCAGCGGGGCGTCAGACTACCCCAGCACAGATACGCAGTATTTT. The variable domain in full, completed from reference TRBV2 and TRBJ2-3, reads EPEVTQTPSHQVTQMGQEVILRCVPISNHLYFYWYRQILGQKVEFLVSFYNNEISEKSEIFDDQFSVERPDGSNFTLKIRSTKLEDSAMYFCASGASDYPSTDTQYFGPGTRLTVL.

This chain uses TRBV6-2 or TRBV6-3 with TRBJ2-6; 7 nucleotides line up with TRBD1. With 6 bases clipped from V and 2 bases from J, the junction kept 4 bases outside the gene matches. The CDR3 is made up of 15 amino acids. Germline loops: CDR1 MNHEY, CDR2 SVGEGT. CDR3 sequence (DNA): TGTGCCAGCAGAGACCAGGGGGCTGGGGCCAACGTCCTGACTTTC. The encoded protein is CASRDQGAGANVLTF.

This chain links TRBV20-1 with TRBJ2-7; maybe TRBD1 (5 bases). The CDR3 is 13 amino acids. The germline gives CDR1 DFQATT, CDR2 SNEGSKA (reference sequence). With 6 bases removed from V and 3 bases from J, the gap between germline ends came to 15 bases. CDR3 protein: CSAHALGDYEQYF. CDR3 DNA sequence: TGCAGTGCCCATGCCCTAGGGGACTACGAGCAGTACTTC.

To note about this clonotype: The germline gene is not matched at one end of the junction; a read error may be the cause. The rearrangement uses TRBV4-2 and TRBJ2-5, with TRBD2 identical over 8 bases. Germline CDR1 reads LGHNA; CDR2 reads YNFKEQ. This CDR3 is 15 amino acids long. CDR3 region: CASGQELAVYNEQYF. In nucleotides, the CDR3 is TGTGCCAGCGGCCAAGAACTAGCGGTCTACAATGAGCAGTACTTC.

This clonotype was counted ten times or more. This chain's CDR3 is CASSPAGGDGLAGSYEQYF. The CDR3 DNA reads TGTGCCAGCAGCCCAGCGGGGGGCGATGGACTAGCGGGTTCCTACGAGCAGTACTTC. The genes are TRBV6-1 and TRBJ2-7; 11 bases line up with TRBD2. J gave up 1 base and V 6 bases, and 17 bases lay outside the gene matches. This CDR3 contains 19 residues. Germline V gene lookup returns CDR1 MNHNS and CDR2 SASEGT.